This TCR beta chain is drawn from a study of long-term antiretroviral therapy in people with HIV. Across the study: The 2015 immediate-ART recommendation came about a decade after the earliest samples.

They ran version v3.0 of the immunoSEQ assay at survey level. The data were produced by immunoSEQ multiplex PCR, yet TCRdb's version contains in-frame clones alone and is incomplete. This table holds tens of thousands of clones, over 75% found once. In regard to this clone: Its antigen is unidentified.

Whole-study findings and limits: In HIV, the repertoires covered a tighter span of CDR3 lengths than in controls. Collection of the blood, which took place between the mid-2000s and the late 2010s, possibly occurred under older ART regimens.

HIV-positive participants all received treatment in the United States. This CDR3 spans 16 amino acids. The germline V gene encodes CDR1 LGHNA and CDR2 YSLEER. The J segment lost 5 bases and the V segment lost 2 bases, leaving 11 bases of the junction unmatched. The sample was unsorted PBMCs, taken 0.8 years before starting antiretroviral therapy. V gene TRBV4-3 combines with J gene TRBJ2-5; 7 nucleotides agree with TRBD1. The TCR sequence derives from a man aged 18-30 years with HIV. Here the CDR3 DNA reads TGCGCCAGCAGCCAATCCGAGACAGGGTCTGGGGAGACCCAGTACTTC. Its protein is CASSQSETGSGETQYF.